One and the same sample provided the 11 T cell receptor beta chains below, sequenced in a study of blood T cell repertoires in COVID-19. This table comes from immunoSEQ multiplex PCR, and its TCRdb copy is limited to in-frame clones, with some not included. The sample includes approximately 150,000 clones, 85% to 90% of them seen just once. Specimen: peripheral blood. These receptors were taken from a man between 45 and 60 years old who had recovered from COVID-19.

V is TRBV13 and J is TRBJ2-5; D is possibly TRBD2 (5 bases). Trimming left V 4 bases short and J 0 bases short, with 12 bases between. Germline V gene lookup returns CDR1 PRHDT and CDR2 FYEKMQ (reference sequence). The CDR3 consists of 15 residues. The DNA of the CDR3 is TGTGCCAGCAGCTCTCAAGCGGAGTACCAAGAGACCCAGTACTTC. It specifies CASSSQAEYQETQYF.

This chain links TRBV3-1 (or the pseudogene TRBV3-2) with TRBJ2-1; TRBD2 aligns across 11 bases. The trim removed 0 bases at V and 1 base at J, leaving 11 bases unmatched. The CDR3 has 20 amino acids. Germline V gene lookup returns CDR1 LGHDT and CDR2 YNNKEL (reference sequence). CDR3 region: CASSQDRLAGGLPSYNEQFF. In nucleotides, the CDR3 is TGTGCCAGCAGCCAAGATAGGCTAGCGGGGGGCCTCCCGTCCTACAATGAGCAGTTCTTC.

In nucleotides, the CDR3 is TGTGCCAGCAGCCAAGCGGACAGGGGTAATAGCAATCAGCCCCAGCATTTT. It yields the protein CASSQADRGNSNQPQHF. V and J are TRBV4-2 and TRBJ1-5; 9 nucleotides match TRBD1. The junction had 4 bases not matched to a gene; V was cut back by 1 base and J by 0 bases. The germline V gene encodes CDR1 LGHNA and CDR2 YNFKEQ. This CDR3 has 17 residues.

The chain uses TRBV7-2 and TRBJ1-2, with 9 bases aligning to TRBD1. Germline CDR1 reads SGHTA; CDR2 reads FQGNSA. This CDR3 has 18 amino acids. V dropped 2 bases and J dropped 7; count of bases not matched to a gene: 17. CDR3 nucleotide sequence: TGTGCCAGCAGCTTACTCGGGATACAGGGGGCTGGAAGAGCTGGCTACACCTTC. Translating gives CASSLLGIQGAGRAGYTF.

This chain links TRBV12-3 or TRBV12-4 with TRBJ2-1; no clear D gene. The CDR3 sequence is 12 residues long. V gave up 3 bases and J gave up 5 bases, with 5 bases separating them. For the CDR3, the DNA is TGTGCCAGCAGTTTCCTAAACAATGAGCAGTTCTTC. Amino acid sequence: CASSFLNNEQFF.

The chain uses TRBV7-3 and TRBJ2-2, with 8 bases fitting TRBD2. The CDR3 length is 16 residues. The V gene's germline CDR1 is SGHTA and CDR2 FQGTGA. V lost 4 bases to trimming and J lost 5 bases; unmatched junction nucleotides: 9. The CDR3 nucleotides are TGTGCCAGCAGCTCCTCTGGGCGGGGGGATACCGGGGAGCTGTTTTTT. Translated, it gives CASSSSGRGDTGELFF.

The CDR3 protein is CSAGGEGLYEQYF. The CDR3 DNA reads as TGCAGCGCCGGCGGGGAGGGCTTATACGAGCAGTACTTC. The chain carries TRBV29-1 and TRBJ2-7, with TRBD2 matching over 7 bases. V shed 7 bases, J shed 4 bases, and the junction held 10 bases outside the gene matches. The V gene's germline CDR1 is SQVTM and CDR2 ANQGSEA. The CDR3 consists of 13 residues.

The chain couples TRBV6-2 or TRBV6-3 to TRBJ1-2; no clear D. Trimming cost V 5 bases and J 3 bases, with 13 bases left between them. This CDR3 spans 14 amino acids. Germline values: CDR1 MNHEY, CDR2 SVGEGT. DNA of the CDR3: TGTGCCAGCAGTCGGGCGGGATCGGACTATGGCTACACCTTC. It codes for CASSRAGSDYGYTF.

This clone came up once. V and J are TRBV30 and TRBJ1-4; possible D gene TRBD1, 6 bases. Deletions cut 1 base from V and 7 bases from J, with 13 bases between. This CDR3 is 14 amino acids long. The germline gives CDR1 GTSNPN, CDR2 SVGIG (reference sequence). The CDR3 bases are TGTGCCTGGAGTGCGACAGGAAAGGTTGAAAAACTGTTTTTT. Residues: CAWSATGKVEKLFF.

This clone was detected only once. The chain couples TRBV7-9 to TRBJ1-6, with D uncertain. The CDR3 length is 14 residues. Trimming took 3 bases from V and 6 from J, leaving 9 bases between them. CDR1 and CDR2 from the germline V gene are SEHNR and FQNEAQ (reference sequence). The CDR3 region is CASSFQAINSPLHF. The CDR3 coding sequence is TGTGCCAGCAGCTTTCAGGCAATTAATTCACCCCTCCACTTT.

The chain joins TRBV9 to TRBJ2-3, with D maybe TRBD2 (5 bases). Germline loops: CDR1 SGDLS, CDR2 YYNGEE. Trimming removed 4 bases from V and 2 bases from J, with 14 bases in between. The length of the CDR3 is 15 residues. The CDR3 protein is CASSSGADITDTQYF. Here the CDR3 DNA reads TGTGCCAGCAGCAGCGGCGCGGATATCACAGATACGCAGTATTTT.